The sequence of this T cell receptor (beta chain) was determined in a study of T cell responses to AZD1222 COVID-19 vaccine. Findings of the study overall: Clonal diversity was possibly underestimated; the donors were predominantly white British and more often female. Spike as a whole was targeted by vaccine-associated CD4 TCRs, dominant at 160-218 and 743-854.

Unmatched junction bases numbered 3, after V lost 7 bases and J lost 5 bases. Germline V gene lookup returns CDR1 SGHAT and CDR2 FQNNGV. The CDR3 is 13 amino acids. Note on this clone: Its antigen is not known.

Profiling relied on immunoSEQ multiplex PCR, and the TCRdb table lists in-frame clones only, not all of them. The sample shows 90,000 to 130,000 clones, 87% of them seen only once. The chain links TRBV11-2 to TRBJ1-3, with 9 bases aligning to TRBD1. Specimen: peripheral blood, collected on day 0 of AZD1222 vaccination. This TCR was sampled from an adult in good health. The CDR3 loop reads CASKNRGRNTIYF. The CDR3 coding sequence is TGTGCCAGCAAAAACAGGGGGCGAAACACCATATATTTT.